The sequence of this TCR beta chain was determined in a study of CD8 T cells in Susac syndrome. Study-level information: When blood was collected, patients with Susac syndrome were therapy-naive, were taking corticosteroids, or were receiving intravenous immunoglobulin alone.

The RNA input was roughly 0.5 to 1 ug, and it was reverse transcribed with random hexamers. MiXCR was run by TCRdb on the immunoSEQ multiplex PCR reads, yielding one entry per CDR3 protein. The sample contains some 140,000 distinct CDR3 sequences, just under 95% of which appear only once. Under recently defined diagnostic criteria, the patients with Susac syndrome qualified as having definite or probable disease. The CD8+ and CD4+ T cells were negatively isolated, with the TEMRA cells enriched by FACS. Germline CDR1 SQVTM, CDR2 ANQGSEA. V was clipped by 2 bases and J by 4 bases, with 17 bases between them. The CDR3 consists of 15 residues.

This TCR derives from a human donor with Susac syndrome. The chain joins TRBV29-1 to TRBJ1-2; maybe TRBD1 (5 bases). Sequencing used CD8+ T cells from PBMCs. The CDR3 region is CSVEIGGSSVYGYTF. CDR3 nucleotide sequence: TGCAGCGTTGAAATCGGGGGTAGTTCGGTCTATGGCTACACCTTC.